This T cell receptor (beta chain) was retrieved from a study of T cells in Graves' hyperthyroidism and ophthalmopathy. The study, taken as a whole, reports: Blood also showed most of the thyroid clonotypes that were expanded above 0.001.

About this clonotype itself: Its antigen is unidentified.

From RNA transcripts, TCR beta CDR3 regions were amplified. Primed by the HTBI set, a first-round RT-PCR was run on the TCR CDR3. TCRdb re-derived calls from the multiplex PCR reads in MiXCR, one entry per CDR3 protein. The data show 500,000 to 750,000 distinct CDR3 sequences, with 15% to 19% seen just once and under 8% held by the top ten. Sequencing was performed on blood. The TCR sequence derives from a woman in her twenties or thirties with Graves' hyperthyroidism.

CDR3 in amino acids: CSASSLPTGNGYTF. The CDR3 nucleotides read TGCAGTGCCAGCAGCCTCCCGACAGGGAATGGCTACACCTTC. V is TRBV20-1 and J is TRBJ1-2; 7 nucleotides align to TRBD1. J gave up 6 bases and V 6 bases, and 13 bases lay outside the gene matches. CDR1 and CDR2 from the germline V gene are DFQATT and SNEGSKA (reference sequence). This CDR3 comprises 14 residues.